This TCR beta chain comes out of a study of identical twins (dated by TCRdb to between 2015 and 2016). A note on the overall study: The study deep-sequenced TCR alpha and beta repertoires from monozygotic twins, unrelated adults of various ages and cord blood to test whether fetal clonotypes persist. Replicate twin experiments were performed at different times using different library preparation protocols to rule out contamination.

Libraries were prepared through 5' RACE. The sample was run on an Illumina HiSeq 2000. Template switching introduced a universal primer binding site; the final cDNA contained a unique molecular identifier, enabling accurate counting of TCR cDNA molecules. First-strand cDNA for TCR alpha and beta chains was synthesized from specific primers in the conserved constant-segment region. To control for contamination, every cDNA library was double barcoded, receiving both a SMART-Mk sample barcode and Illumina barcodes. Two successive PCR steps introduced TruSeq adapter sequences along with Illumina sample barcodes. The Illumina HiSeq platform was used with custom primers to sequence TCR alpha and beta cDNA libraries. The paper's processing steps were these. Unique molecular identifiers were extracted from raw reads with MiGEC, and CDR3 positions were determined with MiXCR. For each individual, recombination models were inferred using an EM algorithm with the repgenHMM and IGoR tools. The analysis of shared clonotypes was done with the tcR package in R, with sharing normalized by the product of cloneset sizes. To study raw recombination without the effects of thymic and clonal selection, out-of-frame nonproductive sequences were analyzed. TCRdb reran the public reads through fastp at Q25 and MiXCR, keeping productive beta chains. Every entry covers one CDR3 protein and lists the most common genes and DNA from its rows. The V and J calls and clone size are TCRdb's, not the authors'. This sample lists some 500,000 distinct CDR3 sequences; around 20% were detected once. The top ten clones comprise around 0.9% of the sample.

Cut back by 1 base and 5 bases, the V and J ends lie 6 bases apart. Including cysteine and phenylalanine, the CDR3 has 12 amino acids. Of the read, only the CDR3 DNA is kept; its 36 bases are in frame from base 1. The germline V gene (reference sequence) supplies CDR1 SEHNR and CDR2 FQNEAQ. Only healthy Caucasian donors were included. Three pairs of female monozygotic twins, all aged about 18 to 30 years, were included in the twin cohort. CD4+ and CD8+ T cell populations were isolated with positive isolation kits from Invitrogen. Points the paper makes about the study in general: Because the same donors could not be followed over many years, the conclusions depended on cross-sectional statistical analysis. Invariant T cells such as MAIT and iNKT could partly confound zero-insertion analyses, though diverse VJ usage argued against this for most clonotypes. The excess sharing between twins in beta out-of-frame sequences was weaker because fewer shared sequences reduced the signal-to-noise ratio. Out-of-frame TCR alpha sequences shared between twins showed an excess of low generation-probability sequences compared with coincidental sharing between unrelated individuals. Fewer insertions were carried by abundant cord blood beta clonotypes, a similar but weaker trend appeared in young adult naive repertoires, and no such trend appeared in memory repertoires. In monozygotic twins, recombination models systematically underestimated out-of-frame TCR alpha sharing, but the models matched the sharing seen between unrelated individuals.

This clonotype was seen a handful of times. Its target antigen remains unknown. No base quality values were provided; no much bigger clone lies one nucleotide off. The data also belong to a second study, concerning T cells expressing NK-cell markers. The second paper states: In sorted CD3+CD56+NKG2C+, CD3+CD56+NKG2C- and CD3+CD56-NKG2C+ T-cell subsets from several donors, TCR beta-chain repertoires were profiled. Among the eight sequenced donors, only one was HCMV-seronegative, while the other seven were HCMV-seropositive. To restrict sorting to alphabetaTCR-expressing T cells, an anti-gammadeltaTCR antibody was added in several experiments. In more than 5 donors, the dominant CD3+CD56+NKG2C+ clonotypes ranked among the top 10 CD8+ clonotypes, making up 1.0-7.0% of CD8+ T cells. Those dominant clonotypes were again the most abundant among CD3+CD56-NKG2C+ cells in a handful of donors, at roughly 25-65%. Whether the expanded NKG2C-expressing T cell clones were specific for HCMV antigens was left unclear. Randomly selected healthy volunteers, three men and five women, were used as the eight sequenced donors. HCMV-specific IgG was detected in serum with a commercial ELISA kit to determine HCMV serostatus. Reads were demultiplexed and grouped by UMI with MIGEC, and clonotypes were assembled and quantified with MiTCR. Only TCR cDNA sequences supported by at least two reads were kept to exclude erroneous sequences. Downstream repertoire analysis used the tcR package, and clonotypes were matched across fractions by CDR3 nucleotide sequence plus V segment. VDJmatch was used to annotate antigen specificity against VDJdb, with one amino acid substitution allowed in CDR3.

Material: CD4+ T cells sorted from blood. The rearrangement joined TRBV7-9 to TRBJ2-7; there is no confident call for the D gene. This clonotype was obtained from a woman between 18 and 30 years old in good health. The encoded CDR3 is CASSLGYNEQYF. The DNA sequence is TGTGCCAGCAGCTTAGGGTATAACGAGCAGTACTTC.